Below are 16 T cell receptor beta chains sequenced from a single sample in a study of T cells in Graves' hyperthyroidism and ophthalmopathy. There were TCR beta CDR3 regions amplified from RNA transcripts. In the first-round RT-PCR of the TCR CDR3, the HTBI primer set was used. TCRdb analysed the multiplex PCR reads with MiXCR anew, one entry per CDR3 protein. The sample lists 300,000 or so distinct CDR3 sequences; approximately 22% were seen once. Sample: blood. The receptors derive from a woman aged 45-59 years with Graves' hyperthyroidism.

V and J are TRBV5-6 and TRBJ2-3, with 10 bases aligning to TRBD2. With V trimmed by 4 bases and J by 2 bases, 7 bases remained unmatched. Germline CDR1 is SGHDT and CDR2 is YYEEEE. The CDR3 sequence is 16 residues long. In nucleotides, the CDR3 is TGTGCCAGCAGCGCCTATAGCGGGGGGCCCACAGATACGCAGTATTTT. Translated: CASSAYSGGPTDTQYF.

This clonotype was detected many times. This rearrangement joins TRBV2 to TRBJ2-7; no definite D call. This CDR3 is 14 amino acids long. Between the trimmed V and J ends, which lost 10 bases and 1 base, there was a span of 17 bases. Per germline, CDR1 SNHLY and CDR2 FYNNEI. The CDR3 region has the DNA TGTGCCATCTATCCACACGGATCGTCCTACGAGCAGTACTTC. Translated, it gives CAIYPHGSSYEQYF.

This clonotype was found many times. The chain carries TRBV27 and TRBJ2-7, with TRBD1 identical over 8 bases. Germline assignment: CDR1 MNHEY and CDR2 SMNVEV (reference sequence). Trimming cost V 3 bases and J 2 bases; bases outside gene matches: 3. CDR3 length: 14 residues. The CDR3 loop reads CASSLGQVPYEQYF. CDR3 coding DNA: TGTGCCAGCAGTTTGGGACAGGTTCCCTACGAGCAGTACTTC.

The CDR3 spells CASSLLAGGAGYGYTF. The CDR3 region has the DNA TGTGCCAGCAGCCTCCTGGCCGGCGGGGCGGGGTATGGCTACACCTTC. V usage is TRBV6-1 and J usage is TRBJ1-2, with TRBD1 as a possible D gene (5 bases). CDR1 and CDR2 from the germline V gene are MNHNS and SASEGT. CDR3 length equals 16 residues. Trimming shortened V by 6 bases and J by 5 bases, and 22 bases separated the two germline ends.

This clonotype was detected many times. The J gene is TRBJ2-5, the V gene TRBV2; TRBD1 matches 7 bases. The CDR3 has 14 amino acids. The germline V gene encodes CDR1 SNHLY and CDR2 FYNNEI. The junction had 4 bases not matched to a gene; V was cut back by 6 bases and J by 0 bases. The CDR3 bases are TGTGCCAGCAGACCGGGACAGTACCAAGAGACCCAGTACTTC. Translation: CASRPGQYQETQYF.

This clonotype came up many times. The gene calls are TRBV28 and TRBJ2-3; D not certain. CDR3 length equals 15 residues. Deletions cut 7 bases from V and 2 bases from J, with 16 bases between. Germline CDR1 MDHEN, CDR2 SYDVKM. The CDR3 DNA sequence: TGTGCCAGCACCACAAGGAAGAGTTACACAGATACGCAGTATTTT. This codes for CASTTRKSYTDTQYF.

In its sample, this clonotype was seen many times. V is TRBV28 and J is TRBJ2-1, with D uncertain. The CDR3 has 11 amino acids. Germline values: CDR1 MDHEN, CDR2 SYDVKM. The V gene lost 6 bases and the J gene lost 10 bases, with 10 bases spanning the gap. The CDR3: CASSAYGEQFF. Written as DNA, the CDR3 is TGTGCCAGCAGCGCTTACGGCGAGCAGTTCTTC.

This clonotype was observed many times. This chain uses TRBV3-1 with TRBJ2-1; D is perhaps TRBD1 or TRBD2 (7 bases each). Deletions cut 1 base from V and 7 bases from J, with 11 bases between. This CDR3 region has 14 residues. CDR1 is LGHDT, CDR2 YNNKEL, per germline (reference sequence). The CDR3 DNA reads as TGTGCCAGCAGCCAAGCGCAGGGGGGGAATGAGCAGTTCTTC. Translation: CASSQAQGGNEQFF.

This clonotype was detected a few times. This chain joins TRBV18 and TRBJ2-1; D unresolved. V dropped 0 bases and J dropped 7 bases, with 7 bases sitting between them. This CDR3 comprises 13 residues. The germline V gene has CDR1 KGHSH and CDR2 LQKENI. CDR3 nucleotide sequence: TGTGCCAGCTCACCACCGACTGGGAATGAGCAGTTCTTC. It is translated as CASSPPTGNEQFF.

V is TRBV24-1 and J is TRBJ2-2; TRBD2 matches at 14 bases. The CDR3 runs to 16 residues. J lost 5 bases, V lost 4 bases, and 2 bases had no gene match. Germline CDR1 is KGHDR and CDR2 is SFDVKD. CDR3 sequence (DNA): TGTGCCACCAGTGAATGGACTAGCGGGAGGACCGGGGAGCTGTTTTTT. It is translated as CATSEWTSGRTGELFF.

Only a few counts were recorded for this clonotype. A clone one base away is much larger, so this may be a read error. The chain joins TRBV2 to TRBJ2-2; 10 bases match TRBD1. CDR3 length: 15 amino acids. Germline V gives CDR1 SNHLY, CDR2 FYNNEI. V was pared by 6 bases and J by 4 bases, with 5 bases of the junction left unmatched. The CDR3 DNA sequence: TGTGCCAGCAGACCCGGGACAGGGGCCACCGGGGAGCTGTTTTTT. It codes for CASRPGTGATGELFF.

This clonotype has a count of ten or more. The gene calls are TRBV2 and TRBJ2-5, with 7 bases that match TRBD1. V shed 2 bases, J shed 1 base, and the junction held 4 bases outside the gene matches. The CDR3 is made up of 15 amino acids. Per germline, CDR1 SNHLY and CDR2 FYNNEI. Here the CDR3 reads CASSERPGGQETQYF. CDR3 nucleotides: TGTGCCAGCAGTGAAAGGCCAGGGGGCCAAGAGACCCAGTACTTC.

This clonotype appeared many times. This chain joins TRBV18 and TRBJ1-1; weak D call: TRBD1 (6 bases). Germline lookup yields CDR1 KGHSH and CDR2 LQKENI. The CDR3 is made up of 14 amino acids. V was trimmed by 5 bases and J by 3 bases, leaving 13 bases between them. CDR3 region: CASSATGSDTEAFF. Here the CDR3 DNA reads TGTGCCAGCTCAGCAACAGGGTCTGACACTGAAGCTTTCTTT.

J is TRBJ1-3 and V is TRBV7-8; the D gene is possibly TRBD1 (6 bases). The CDR3 is 16 residues long. Trimming removed 2 bases at V and 4 bases at J, with 15 bases between. Germline V CDR1 and CDR2: SGHVS, FQNEAQ. The CDR3 DNA sequence: TGTGCCAGCAGCTTAAGGGACACTTGGCGGGGAAACACCATATATTTT. Its translation is CASSLRDTWRGNTIYF.

To note about this clonotype: A read error may be the cause here, since a much bigger clone is one base away. The J gene is TRBJ2-1, the V gene TRBV7-9; D might be TRBD1 (6 bases). Trimming stripped 5 bases from V and 8 bases from J, with 13 bases between. The V gene's germline CDR1 is SEHNR and CDR2 FQNEAQ (reference sequence). The CDR3 spans 13 residues. The CDR3 nucleotides read TGTGCCAGCAGCGCCTTACAGGGAGATGAGCAGTTCTTC. Protein: CASSALQGDEQFF.

This clonotype was detected many times. V usage is TRBV5-5 and J usage is TRBJ2-7, with TRBD1 as a possible D gene (6 bases). CDR1 and CDR2 (germline): SGHKS, YYEKEE (reference sequence). Trimming removed 1 base at V and 3 bases at J, with 8 bases between. This CDR3 is 13 amino acids long. Here the CDR3 reads CASSLTGNYEQYF. The CDR3 DNA is TGTGCCAGCAGCTTGACAGGGAACTACGAGCAGTACTTC.